This entry is about one TCR beta chain. This specimen belongs to a study of CD8 T cells in Susac syndrome. J was trimmed by 1 base and V by 2 bases; bases with no gene match: 7. Germline V CDR1 and CDR2: GTSNPN, SVGIG (reference sequence). The CDR3 sequence is 15 residues long. TCR beta sequencing covered blood CD8+ and CD4+ T cells. The patients serving as multiple sclerosis controls were treatment-naive. They had stable or active relapsing-remitting disease and fulfilled revised McDonald criteria. Reverse transcription of roughly 0.45 to 1 ug RNA was performed with random hexamers. It was immunoSEQ multiplex PCR that amplified TCR beta CDR3 across 54 Vbeta and 13 Jbeta. TCRdb reprocessed the immunoSEQ multiplex PCR reads via MiXCR and lists one record per CDR3 protein. The table includes 100,000 to 150,000 distinct CDR3 sequences, roughly 80% detected once.

This clonotype originated in a human donor with multiple sclerosis. J is TRBJ1-1 and V is TRBV30; 7 positions match TRBD1. Sequencing was done on a sample of CD8+ T cells from PBMCs. The CDR3 sequence: CAWSFPGGKNTEAFF. CDR3 nucleotides: TGTGCCTGGAGTTTCCCAGGGGGAAAGAACACTGAAGCTTTCTTT. The entire variable domain, with the rest obtained from reference TRBV30 and TRBJ1-1, is as follows: SQTIHQWPATLVQPVGSPLSLECTVEGTSNPNLYWYRQAAGRGLQLLFYSVGIGQISSEVPQNLSASRPQDRQFILSSKKLLLSDSGFYLCAWSFPGGKNTEAFFGQGTRLTVV.